These 8 T cell receptor beta chains were all obtained from the same sample, sequenced in a study of shared clonotypes between healthy human individuals. It was CD45RO-negative cells, positively selected for CCR7, that made up naive CD8 cells, with terminally differentiated effector memory CD45RA+ cells excluded. Assay: immunoSEQ multiplex PCR; the TCRdb copy retains only in-frame clones and omits some. The sample holds 630,000 or so clones; about 98% are singletons and the top ten take less than 0.35%. Material: naive CD8+ T cells sorted from blood. These receptor sequences come from a man aged 25-45 years in good health.

This sequence joins TRBV27 and TRBJ2-1; no clear D. The V end lost 0 bases, the J end lost 6 bases, and 9 bases lay between the germline ends. Germline CDR1 reads MNHEY; CDR2 reads SMNVEV (reference sequence). The CDR3 has 14 amino acids. The CDR3 DNA reads as TGTGCCAGCAGTTTATCAGCCCTCCTCAATGAGCAGTTCTTC. It is translated as CASSLSALLNEQFF.

This chain connects TRBV27 to TRBJ2-7; D unresolved. Germline CDR1 and CDR2: MNHEY and SMNVEV (reference sequence). Trimming took off 5 bases at V and 0 bases at J, with 11 bases between the two ends. The CDR3 is 14 amino acids. CDR3 DNA sequence: TGTGCCAGCAGTACTACTCTCCTCTCCTACGAGCAGTACTTC. Translation: CASSTTLLSYEQYF.

CDR3 DNA: TGTGCCAGCAGTGAAGGCAGGGGGGAAAACATTCAGTACTTC. This encodes CASSEGRGENIQYF. This chain connects TRBV2 to TRBJ2-4; perhaps TRBD1 as D (7 bases). The CDR3 extends over 14 amino acids. Deletions cut 1 base from V and 5 bases from J, with 9 bases between. The germline V gene encodes CDR1 SNHLY and CDR2 FYNNEI.

The V call is TRBV2, the J call TRBJ2-1; 7 nucleotides match TRBD2. The length of the CDR3 is 16 residues. V shed 10 bases, J shed 5 bases, and the junction held 17 bases outside the gene matches. CDR1 SNHLY and CDR2 FYNNEI come from the germline V gene. DNA of the CDR3: TGTGCCATCCTACCCGATCTGGCGGGAGACGACAATGAGCAGTTCTTC. As protein: CAILPDLAGDDNEQFF.

The chain is built from TRBV5-1 and TRBJ2-5, with 9 bases fitting TRBD1. There are 14 residues in the CDR3. V shed 4 bases, J shed 5 bases, and the junction held 6 bases outside the gene matches. CDR1 is SGHRS, CDR2 YFSETQ, per germline. The CDR3 loop is CASSQTGGRETQYF. The CDR3 region has the DNA TGCGCCAGCAGCCAGACAGGGGGTCGGGAGACCCAGTACTTC.

V gene TRBV29-1 combines with J gene TRBJ2-1; no clear D gene. The CDR3 runs to 12 residues. The ends were cut back, 7 bases at V and 7 bases at J, with 14 bases in the middle. Germline V gene sequence: CDR1 SQVTM, CDR2 ANQGSEA. The CDR3 DNA reads as TGCAGCGCCACTTTCTCGTGGAATGAGCAGTTCTTC. Residues: CSATFSWNEQFF.

The rearrangement links TRBV13 to TRBJ2-5; D gene ambiguous. The CDR3 has 11 residues. Trimming removed 1 base at V and 4 bases at J, with 1 base between. From germline, CDR1 is PRHDT and CDR2 FYEKMQ (reference sequence). Here the CDR3 reads CASSLVETQYF. DNA for the CDR3: TGTGCCAGCAGCTTAGTAGAGACCCAGTACTTC. Full variable domain (outside the CDR3, taken from reference TRBV13 and TRBJ2-5): AAGVIQSPRHLIKEKRETATLKCYPIPRHDTVYWYQQGPGQDPQFLISFYEKMQSDKGSIPDRFSAQQFSDYHSELNMSSLELGDSALYFCASSLVETQYFGPGTRLLVL.

This chain joins TRBV18 and TRBJ2-7; D remains ambiguous. Germline values: CDR1 KGHSH, CDR2 LQKENI. The CDR3 has 15 residues. Trimming cost V 2 bases and J 3 bases, with 14 bases left between them. CDR3 sequence (DNA): TGTGCCAGCTCACCAGACGAGAGAGCAGTCTACGAGCAGTACTTC. Its protein is CASSPDERAVYEQYF.